This T cell receptor beta chain came from a study of blood T cell repertoires in COVID-19. Enrolment of Seattle patients took place during active infection, and they were followed longitudinally. Germline V gene sequence: CDR1 SGHTS, CDR2 YDEGEE. There are 17 residues in the CDR3. Losses at the gene ends were 0 bases for V and 7 bases for J; bases not matched to a gene: 9. Source study methods: Amplifying reference gene primers gave estimates of nucleated cell counts. Profiled with immunoSEQ multiplex PCR; TCRdb holds only in-frame clones, not every one. V, J and clone size are taken as reported in that table, and D and trimming were inferred from the DNA itself. The repertoire holds almost 350,000 clones, with approximately 90% as singletons.

Sequenced material: peripheral blood. This TCR derives from a woman between 55 and 75 years old with COVID-19, enrolled during active disease. The J gene is TRBJ1-6, the V gene TRBV5-8, with TRBD1 identical over 8 bases. The CDR3 DNA follows: TGTGCCAGCAGCTTGGAAGGCAGGGGGCTGGGCAATTCACCCCTCCACTTT. As protein: CASSLEGRGLGNSPLHF.